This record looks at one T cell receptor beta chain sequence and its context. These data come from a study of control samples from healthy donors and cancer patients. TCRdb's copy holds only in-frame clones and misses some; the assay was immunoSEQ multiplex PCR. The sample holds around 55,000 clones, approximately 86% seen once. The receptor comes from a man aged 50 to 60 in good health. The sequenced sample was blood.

The CDR3, as DNA: TGCAGCGTTCCGGGACAGGGGGAGTCGGAGACCCAGTACTTC. Translation: CSVPGQGESETQYF. This chain uses TRBV29-1 with TRBJ2-5; 11 bases agree with TRBD1. The V gene's germline CDR1 is SQVTM and CDR2 ANQGSEA. This CDR3 comprises 14 residues. J was trimmed by 5 bases and V by 5 bases; bases with no gene match: 7. Based on the CDR3 plus reference TRBV29-1 and TRBJ2-5, the full variable domain is SAVISQKPSRDICQRGTSLTIQCQVDSQVTMMFWYRQQPGQSLTLIATANQGSEATYESGFVIDKFPISRPNLTFSTLTVSNMSPEDSSIYLCSVPGQGESETQYFGPGTRLLVL.